This section outlines one T cell receptor beta chain sequence together with its context. Its antigen is still unknown. This sample is drawn from a study of T cells in localized non-small cell lung cancer. Study-wide points: Adjacent lung was found to contain a median approximately 60 of the top 100 tumor clones. Longer overall survival accompanied higher blood T cell density. Clonality of T cells reached its maximum in uninvolved adjacent lung, surpassing tumor. Sequencing covered just one tumor region, so heterogeneity cannot be ruled out.

Germline CDR1 GTSNPN, CDR2 SVGIG (reference sequence). V was trimmed by 1 base and J by 6 bases, leaving 10 bases between them. The CDR3 is 12 residues long. The repertoire was sequenced with immunoSEQ multiplex PCR; TCRdb's copy has only in-frame clones and lacks some. The sample contains thousands of clones, 20% to 25% of which appear only once. This TCR derives from a woman aged 40-75 years with stage I lung adenocarcinoma. This specimen was lung tumor tissue, taken before any cancer treatment. The chain couples TRBV30 to TRBJ2-7; D may be TRBD2 (6 bases). The CDR3 nucleotides read TGTGCCTGGAGTGCCGCGGGGCGCGAGCAGTACTTC. This encodes CAWSAAGREQYF.